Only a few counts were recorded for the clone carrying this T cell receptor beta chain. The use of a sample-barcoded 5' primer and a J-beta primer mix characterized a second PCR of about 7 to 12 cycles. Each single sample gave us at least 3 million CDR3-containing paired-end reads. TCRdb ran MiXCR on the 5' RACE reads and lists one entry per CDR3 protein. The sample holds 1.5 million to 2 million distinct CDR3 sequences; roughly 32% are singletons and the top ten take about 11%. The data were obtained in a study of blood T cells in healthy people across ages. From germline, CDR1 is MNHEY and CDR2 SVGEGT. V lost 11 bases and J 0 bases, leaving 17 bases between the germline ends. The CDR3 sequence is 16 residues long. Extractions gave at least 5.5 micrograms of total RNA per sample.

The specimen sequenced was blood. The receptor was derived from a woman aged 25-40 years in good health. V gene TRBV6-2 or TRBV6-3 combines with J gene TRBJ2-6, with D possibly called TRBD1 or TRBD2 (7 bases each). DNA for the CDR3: TGTGCCGAGCGGGACAGTAGCCCCTCTGGGGCCAACGTCCTGACTTTC. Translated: CAERDSSPSGANVLTF.